This T cell receptor beta chain was sequenced for a study of blood T cell repertoires in COVID-19. Study background: Sites across the United States, Italy and Spain contributed samples from acute and convalescent COVID-19.

Original processing notes: Reference gene primer amplification in the assay estimated nucleated cell counts. TCRdb keeps only in-frame clones here, not all; method: immunoSEQ multiplex PCR. V, J and clone size are those of that table, while D and trimming were read from the DNA. Of approximately 440,000 clones in the sample, about 90% were seen once. Individuals aged roughly 18 to 90 years were recruited from about two dozen US areas. Each recovered donor of Cohort 3 presented with two negative PCRs, clearance, or symptom resolution. Germline CDR1 reads WNHNN; CDR2 reads SYGVQD (reference sequence). This CDR3 has 17 amino acids. The ends lost 7 bases at V and 1 base at J; junction bases unmatched: 10.

J is TRBJ2-1 and V is TRBV10-1; 10 bases align to TRBD2. The source is a woman in her late teens or twenties who had recovered from COVID-19. The sample taken for sequencing was PBMCs or T cells enriched from blood (not recorded which). CDR3 sequence: CASKYPGLAVSYNEQFF. The CDR3 coding sequence is TGCGCCAGCAAATACCCTGGACTAGCGGTGTCCTACAATGAGCAGTTCTTC.